The 26 T cell receptor beta chains given below trace back to one sample, sequenced in a study of identical twins' blood T cells. TCRdb independently ran MiXCR on the 5' RACE reads; one entry per CDR3 protein. This table holds 400,000 or so distinct CDR3 sequences, over 25% found once. Sequences were obtained from PBMCs. These TCRs come from a woman aged 18-49 years in good health.

J is TRBJ1-4 and V is TRBV9; D perhaps matches TRBD1 (6 bases). V lost 3 bases and J 7 bases, leaving 19 bases between the germline ends. The CDR3 is 16 residues long. From germline, CDR1 is SGDLS and CDR2 YYNGEE. CDR3 region: CASSGRRGGRGEKLFF. CDR3 bases: TGTGCCAGCAGCGGACGAAGGGGGGGGCGAGGTGAAAAACTGTTTTTT.

The chain joins TRBV5-1 to TRBJ1-6, with 9 bases aligning to TRBD1. This CDR3 contains 15 residues. The trim removed 4 bases at V and 9 bases at J, leaving 8 bases unmatched. CDR1 is SGHRS and CDR2 is YFSETQ in the germline V gene. The CDR3 nucleotides are TGCGCCAGCAGCCAAGGGACAGGGAAGGGTTCACCCCTCCACTTT. Its translation: CASSQGTGKGSPLHF.

This clonotype has only a few counts. V usage is TRBV19 and J usage is TRBJ1-5, with unresolved D. The CDR3 has 13 amino acids. Germline values: CDR1 LNHDA, CDR2 SQIVND (reference sequence). V lost 3 bases, J lost 6 bases, and 9 bases lay in between. The CDR3 DNA reads TGTGCCAGTAGTATCGTCCCAACTCAGCCCCAGCATTTT. This sequence encodes CASSIVPTQPQHF. Combining the CDR3 with reference TRBV19 and TRBJ1-5 gives the whole variable domain DGGITQSPKYLFRKEGQNVTLSCEQNLNHDAMYWYRQDPGQGLRLIYYSQIVNDFQKGDIAEGYSVSREKKESFPLTVTSAQKNPTAFYLCASSIVPTQPQHFGDGTRLSIL.

This clonotype occurred many times. The genes are TRBV20-1 and TRBJ2-3; D is uncertain. CDR3 length: 13 amino acids. Trimming stripped 5 bases from V and 3 bases from J, with 12 bases between. Germline values: CDR1 DFQATT, CDR2 SNEGSKA (reference sequence). The CDR3 here is CSAEDGPTDTQYF. CDR3 nucleotide sequence: TGCAGTGCTGAGGACGGCCCAACAGATACGCAGTATTTT.

This chain links TRBV6-5 with TRBJ1-5; D ambiguous. CDR1 MNHEY and CDR2 SVGAGI come from the germline V gene. The V gene lost 5 bases and the J gene lost 1 base, with 15 bases spanning the gap. The length of the CDR3 is 16 residues. CDR3 amino acids: CASSPWAGTSNQPQHF. CDR3 nucleotide sequence: TGTGCCAGCAGTCCCTGGGCAGGAACGAGCAATCAGCCCCAGCATTTT.

The chain couples TRBV5-1 to TRBJ2-1; 8 bases line up with TRBD1. Unmatched junction bases numbered 8, after V lost 4 bases and J lost 5 bases. The CDR3 totals 15 residues. CDR1 and CDR2 from the germline V gene are SGHRS and YFSETQ. The chain's CDR3 is CASSPGQGTNNEQFF. The CDR3 DNA is TGCGCCAGCAGCCCTGGACAGGGAACAAACAATGAGCAGTTCTTC.

This clonotype came up a few times. The chain carries TRBV10-1 and TRBJ2-2; D ambiguous. The germline V gene has CDR1 WNHNN and CDR2 SYGVQD (reference sequence). The V gene lost 5 bases and the J gene lost 8 bases, with 12 bases spanning the gap. This CDR3 is built from 13 residues. CDR3 bases: TGCGCCAGCAGTCCGAGAAATCGGGGGGAGCTGTTTTTT. Encoded protein: CASSPRNRGELFF.

About this clonotype itself: A much larger clone differs from this one at a single base, so this may be a read error. The chain employs TRBV6-6 and TRBJ1-1, with D unclear. The CDR3 loop spans 12 amino acids. Germline-derived CDR1 and CDR2 are MNHNY and SVGAGI (reference sequence). This CDR3 reads CASSYVSTEALF. The CDR3 DNA follows: TGTGCCAGCAGTTACGTTAGCACTGAAGCTCTCTTT.

This clonotype occurred a few times. The gene calls are TRBV5-1 and TRBJ2-1; no reliable D call. V was pared by 1 base and J by 10 bases, with 18 bases between. This CDR3 contains 15 residues. CDR1 and CDR2 from the germline V gene are SGHRS and YFSETQ. CDR3 coding DNA: TGCGCCAGCAGCTTGTCGTCGCGTACCCAATCGGAGCAGTTCTTC. Translating gives CASSLSSRTQSEQFF.

The sample holds a few counts of this clonotype. The rearrangement links TRBV18 to TRBJ2-6, with a weak D call TRBD2 (5 bases). V lost 2 bases and J 0 bases, leaving 11 bases between the germline ends. CDR1 and CDR2 from the germline V gene are KGHSH and LQKENI. This CDR3 spans 17 amino acids. CDR3 DNA: TGTGCCAGCTCACCATGGACTCCCAGCTCTGGGGCCAACGTCCTGACTTTC. Protein product: CASSPWTPSSGANVLTF.

This clonotype appeared many times. This chain joins TRBV5-1 and TRBJ2-1; D perhaps matches TRBD1 (6 bases). The CDR3 contains 16 residues. Germline lookup yields CDR1 SGHRS and CDR2 YFSETQ. Trimming left V 4 bases short and J 7 bases short, with 21 bases between. Here the CDR3 DNA reads TGCGCCAGCAGCACGGGAATAGGGGGAATGGTGAATGAGCAGTTCTTC. It yields the protein CASSTGIGGMVNEQFF.

This chain links TRBV20-1 with TRBJ2-3, with 7 nucleotides matching TRBD1. Looked up from germline, CDR1 is DFQATT and CDR2 is SNEGSKA (reference sequence). The CDR3 extends over 14 amino acids. J gave up 1 base and V 4 bases, and 5 bases lay outside the gene matches. The CDR3 region has the DNA TGCAGTGCTAAGAGGGGGCCCCGCACAGATACGCAGTATTTT. The encoded protein is CSAKRGPRTDTQYF.

The genes are TRBV3-1 and TRBJ1-2; D remains unclear. Germline CDR1 LGHDT, CDR2 YNNKEL (reference sequence). The CDR3 is 13 amino acids. V lost 3 bases and J lost 6, with 11 bases in between. CDR3 sequence reads: CASSHLSTDGYTF. The CDR3 nucleotides are TGTGCCAGCAGCCACCTTTCAACTGATGGCTACACCTTC.

V is TRBV12-5 and J is TRBJ1-2; D unresolved. Germline V gene sequence: CDR1 LGHNT, CDR2 FRNRAP. This CDR3 is 14 amino acids long. Trimming left V 1 base short and J 1 base short, with 7 bases between. The CDR3 sequence is CASGLGVVNYGYTF. The CDR3 DNA is TGTGCTAGTGGTTTGGGAGTCGTTAACTATGGCTACACCTTC. Full variable domain (rest looked up from reference TRBV12-5 and TRBJ1-2): DARVTQTPRHKVTEMGQEVTMRCQPILGHNTVFWYRQTMMQGLELLAYFRNRAPLDDSGMPKDRFSAEMPDATLATLKIQPSEPRDSAVYFCASGLGVVNYGYTFGSGTRLTVV.

The chain is built from TRBV29-1 and TRBJ1-2; 9 nucleotides agree with TRBD1. The CDR3 contains 14 residues. Germline assignment: CDR1 SQVTM and CDR2 ANQGSEA. Trimming cost V 3 bases and J 4 bases; bases outside gene matches: 6. The CDR3 sequence is CSVDGTGLGYGYTF. In nucleotides, the CDR3 is TGCAGCGTTGACGGGACAGGGTTGGGCTATGGCTACACCTTC. The full variable domain, completed using reference TRBV29-1 and TRBJ1-2, is SAVISQKPSRDICQRGTSLTIQCQVDSQVTMMFWYRQQPGQSLTLIATANQGSEATYESGFVIDKFPISRPNLTFSTLTVSNMSPEDSSIYLCSVDGTGLGYGYTFGSGTRLTVV.

The CDR3 loop is CASSEGGLDTQYF. CDR3 sequence (DNA): TGTGCCAGCAGTGAAGGGGGACTAGATACGCAGTATTTT. V gene TRBV25-1 combines with J gene TRBJ2-3; maybe TRBD2 (6 bases). V shed 2 bases and J shed 5 bases, with 8 bases lying between them. Germline values: CDR1 MGHDK, CDR2 SYGVNS. The CDR3 sequence is 13 residues long.

This clonotype was recorded a few times. The chain uses TRBV12-3 or TRBV12-4 and TRBJ1-6, with D perhaps matching TRBD1 (5 bases). The CDR3 covers 13 residues. Trimming pared 8 bases from V and 3 bases from J, leaving 8 bases between. DNA for the CDR3: TGTGCCAGCCACGGGGGCTATAATTCACCCCTCCACTTT. Translating it yields CASHGGYNSPLHF.

This clonotype was seen a handful of times. This chain uses TRBV13 with TRBJ1-2; TRBD1 might be the D (6 bases). CDR1 is PRHDT and CDR2 is FYEKMQ in the germline V gene (reference sequence). Trimming stripped 5 bases from V and 4 bases from J, with 17 bases between. The CDR3 loop spans 15 amino acids. CDR3 region: CASSGRQDRFYGYTF. CDR3 in DNA: TGTGCCAGCAGCGGAAGACAGGACCGCTTCTATGGCTACACCTTC. The full variable domain, completed using reference TRBV13 and TRBJ1-2, is AAGVIQSPRHLIKEKRETATLKCYPIPRHDTVYWYQQGPGQDPQFLISFYEKMQSDKGSIPDRFSAQQFSDYHSELNMSSLELGDSALYFCASSGRQDRFYGYTFGSGTRLTVV.

The sample holds a few counts of this clonotype. The chain joins TRBV9 to TRBJ1-3; unclear D gene. V was shortened by 0 bases and J by 5 bases, with 6 bases between the two germline ends. The CDR3 length is 13 residues. Germline assignment: CDR1 SGDLS and CDR2 YYNGEE. CDR3 sequence: CASSVEDRNTIYF. The DNA of the CDR3 is TGTGCCAGCAGCGTAGAAGACAGAAACACCATATATTTT.

This clonotype was observed many times. The chain carries TRBV14 and TRBJ1-5; D gene ambiguous. Germline V gene data show CDR1 as SGHDN and CDR2 as FVKESK. Trimming took off 0 bases at V and 4 bases at J, with 4 bases between the two ends. The CDR3 loop spans 13 amino acids. The CDR3 sequence is CASSQEGNQPQHF. The CDR3 DNA follows: TGTGCCAGCAGCCAAGAGGGGAATCAGCCCCAGCATTTT.

The chain is built from TRBV2 and TRBJ2-2; 9 bases agree with TRBD1. The germline CDR1 and CDR2 sequences are SNHLY and FYNNEI. The CDR3 is 14 amino acids. J lost 4 bases, V lost 7 bases, and 4 bases had no gene match. The CDR3 here is CASTGQGITGELFF. The CDR3 DNA reads as TGTGCCAGCACCGGACAGGGGATCACCGGGGAGCTGTTTTTT.

The gene calls are TRBV4-3 and TRBJ1-6; D remains ambiguous. This CDR3 contains 16 residues. Germline V lookup: CDR1 LGHNA, CDR2 YSLEER. The germline V and J ends were trimmed by 0 bases and 10 bases, with 16 bases remaining between them. CDR3 in amino acids: CASSQDLAKRGSPLHF. The CDR3 region has the DNA TGCGCCAGCAGCCAAGATCTGGCCAAGAGAGGGTCACCCCTCCACTTT.

Remarks on this clonotype: A much larger clone lies a single base off, so this may be a read error. This CDR3 is CSVGCGNTEAFF. CDR3 coding DNA: TGCAGCGTTGGGTGTGGGAACACTGAAGCTTTCTTT. The gene calls are TRBV29-1 and TRBJ1-1; D is undetermined. The V and J ends lost 4 bases and 1 base respectively, with 7 bases between them. This CDR3 comprises 12 residues. Germline V lookup: CDR1 SQVTM, CDR2 ANQGSEA.

This clonotype was seen a few times. This chain uses TRBV19 with TRBJ1-2; D gene unclear. V lost 7 bases to trimming and J lost 3 bases, with 12 bases between them. The CDR3 is 13 amino acids. Germline loops: CDR1 LNHDA, CDR2 SQIVND (reference sequence). In DNA, the CDR3 is TGTGCCAGTAAAGACATAGGCGACTATGGCTACACCTTC. This gives the protein CASKDIGDYGYTF.

V is TRBV29-1 and J is TRBJ1-1; 7 nucleotides match TRBD1. V lost 6 bases to trimming and J lost 7 bases; unmatched junction nucleotides: 2. The CDR3 sequence is 10 residues long. CDR1 is SQVTM, CDR2 ANQGSEA, per germline. The CDR3 loop reads CSVGDSEAFF. The CDR3 nucleotides read TGCAGCGTCGGGGACAGTGAAGCTTTCTTT.

This clonotype showed up just a few times. This chain joins TRBV6-2 or TRBV6-3 and TRBJ2-1; 8 bases are a match to TRBD1. V dropped 3 bases and J dropped 4; count of bases not matched to a gene: 8. The CDR3 has 16 amino acids. Germline-derived CDR1 and CDR2 are MNHEY and SVGEGT. The CDR3 nucleotides read TGTGCCAGCAGTTATTTTCGGGACAGGCCATACAATGAGCAGTTCTTC. As protein: CASSYFRDRPYNEQFF.